This TCR beta chain was documented in a study of CD8+CD57+ T cells in acquired aplastic anemia. The wider study: The DNA of sorted CD4+ and CD8+ cells averaged around 3.2 ug.

The template used for profiling TCR beta VDJ and CDR3 was genomic DNA. TCRdb re-called the reads with MiXCR, one entry per CDR3 protein. The table has 89,000 or so distinct CDR3 sequences, around 70% seen once; the top ten hold 60% to 80%. Losses at the gene ends were 0 bases for V and 4 bases for J; bases not matched to a gene: 6. The CDR3 sequence is 14 residues long. Germline V gene sequence: CDR1 SQVTM, CDR2 ANQGSEA. Before being chosen for sequencing, patients had shown CD8+CD57+ cell expansion by flow cytometry. The sequenced material came from sorted CD4+, CD8+, or CD8+CD57+ T cells (not recorded which) from PBMCs. This chain connects TRBV29-1 to TRBJ2-7, with 7 bases aligning to TRBD2. The sequence was collected from a human donor with aplastic anemia. CDR3 sequence reads: CSVEDQQGGYEQYF. The CDR3 DNA follows: TGCAGCGTTGAAGATCAGCAGGGAGGGTACGAGCAGTACTTC.